The 11 T cell receptor beta chains below were found in one sample sequenced in a study. Via MiXCR, TCRdb re-called the 5' RACE reads, giving one row per CDR3 protein. The sample has tens of thousands of distinct CDR3 sequences, roughly 15% seen once. The sample comprised naive CD4+ T cells sorted from blood. The subset was: naive CD4+ T cells, CD4+CD45RA+CD25-. All receptors come from a female donor with breast cancer.

A few counts support this clonotype. The V call is TRBV7-2, the J call TRBJ2-3; 9 nucleotides align to TRBD1. With 5 bases clipped from V and 3 bases from J, the junction kept 6 bases outside the gene matches. The CDR3 contains 15 residues. Germline CDR1 SGHTA, CDR2 FQGNSA. CDR3 in DNA: TGTGCCAGCAGCACAACAGGGGGCAGGACAGATACGCAGTATTTT. Its translation: CASSTTGGRTDTQYF.

The rearrangement joins TRBV12-3 or TRBV12-4 to TRBJ1-6; the D gene is possibly TRBD1 (6 bases). The CDR3 covers 15 residues. V lost 4 bases and J lost 9, with 16 bases in between. CDR3 residues: CASSWDKGVGSPLHF. The CDR3 region has the DNA TGTGCCAGCAGTTGGGACAAAGGCGTCGGTTCACCCCTCCACTTT.

The rearrangement joins TRBV7-2 to TRBJ2-3; D call uncertain. Germline V CDR1 and CDR2: SGHTA, FQGNSA. The V end lost 1 base, the J end lost 10 bases, and 18 bases lay between the germline ends. This CDR3 is built from 15 residues. The CDR3 coding sequence is TGTGCCAGCAGCTTAGTGGGCTCCTCCCAGGCGGCGCAGTATTTT. It encodes CASSLVGSSQAAQYF.

The chain links TRBV9 to TRBJ1-2; D unresolved. Trimming pared 0 bases from V and 4 bases from J, leaving 10 bases between. The germline gives CDR1 SGDLS, CDR2 YYNGEE. There are 14 residues in the CDR3. CDR3: CASSVAATLYGYTF. CDR3 sequence (DNA): TGTGCCAGCAGCGTAGCCGCGACTCTCTATGGCTACACCTTC.

This clonotype was found a few times. The V gene is TRBV12-3 or TRBV12-4, the J gene TRBJ2-7; TRBD1 matches 7 bases. The trim removed 7 bases at V and 0 bases at J, leaving 9 bases unmatched. CDR3 length equals 15 residues. Here the CDR3 reads CASTKGDSSSYEQYF. CDR3 nucleotide sequence: TGTGCCAGCACCAAAGGGGACAGCAGCTCCTACGAGCAGTACTTC.

This clonotype was observed many times. CDR3 residues: CASSFKVAGEANYGYTF. The CDR3 nucleotides read TGTGCCAGCAGCTTTAAAGTCGCAGGGGAGGCCAACTATGGCTACACCTTC. This chain links TRBV7-2 with TRBJ1-2; D may be TRBD1 (6 bases). Germline V lookup: CDR1 SGHTA, CDR2 FQGNSA. The CDR3 is 17 residues long. V was cut by 3 bases and J by 2 bases, with 19 bases left in between.

As for this clonotype: This may stem from a read error, because a much larger clone lies one nucleotide away. The chain employs TRBV7-6 and TRBJ2-1; TRBD1 agrees at 7 bases. This CDR3 spans 13 amino acids. Per germline, CDR1 SGHVS and CDR2 FNYEAQ. V dropped 3 bases and J dropped 9; count of bases not matched to a gene: 5. CDR3 sequence (DNA): TGTGCCAGCAGCTTGACAGGGCCGGGTGAGCAGTTCTTC. This encodes CASSLTGPGEQFF.

In the case of this clonotype: A much larger clonotype is one base distant, so this may be a read error. This sequence joins TRBV6-6 and TRBJ2-6; no reliable D call. CDR1 and CDR2 (germline): MNHNY, SVGAGI (reference sequence). The CDR3 is made up of 19 amino acids. As DNA, the CDR3 is TGTACCAGCAGTTACAAGGGTCAGGAAAATCTCTCTGGGGCCAACGTCCTGACTTTC. Protein: CTSSYKGQENLSGANVLTF.

V gene TRBV20-1 combines with J gene TRBJ2-7; 8 nucleotides agree with TRBD2. V was pared by 0 bases and J by 11 bases, with 15 bases of the junction left unmatched. The germline V gene encodes CDR1 DFQATT and CDR2 SNEGSKA (reference sequence). CDR3 length: 15 amino acids. This CDR3 is CSARDPSAGGGIEYF. CDR3 sequence (DNA): TGCAGTGCTAGAGATCCATCGGCGGGAGGTGGGATCGAGTACTTC.

Judged by abundance, this clonotype is medium-sized. In DNA form, the CDR3 reads TGTGCCAGCAGCTTGGCGACAGTTTCCTACGAGCAGTACTTC. Protein: CASSLATVSYEQYF. The V call is TRBV7-2, the J call TRBJ2-7; the D gene is possibly TRBD1 (5 bases). CDR1 SGHTA and CDR2 FQGNSA come from the germline V gene. This CDR3 region has 14 residues. Trimming left V 3 bases short and J 1 base short, with 10 bases between.

This chain uses TRBV3-1 with TRBJ2-2, with unresolved D. V lost 0 bases, J lost 4 bases, and 9 bases lay in between. The CDR3 spans 15 residues. The germline CDR1 and CDR2 sequences are LGHDT and YNNKEL (reference sequence). CDR3 amino acids: CASSQDWWGTGELFF. CDR3 DNA sequence: TGTGCCAGCAGCCAAGACTGGTGGGGCACCGGGGAGCTGTTTTTT.